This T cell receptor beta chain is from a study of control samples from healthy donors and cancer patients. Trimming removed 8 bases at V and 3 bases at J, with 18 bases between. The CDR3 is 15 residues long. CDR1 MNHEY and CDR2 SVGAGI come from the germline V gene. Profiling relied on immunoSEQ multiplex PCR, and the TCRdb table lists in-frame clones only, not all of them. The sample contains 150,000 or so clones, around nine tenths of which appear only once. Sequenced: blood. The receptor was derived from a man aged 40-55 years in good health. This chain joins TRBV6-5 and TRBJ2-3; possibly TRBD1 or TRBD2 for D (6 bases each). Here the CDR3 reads CASSLRGERTDTQYF. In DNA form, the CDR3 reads TGTGCCAGCTCCCTTAGGGGGGAAAGAACAGATACGCAGTATTTT.